Following are 28 T cell receptor beta chains from one sample sequenced in a study of T cells after yellow fever vaccination. Via MiXCR, TCRdb re-called the 5' RACE reads, giving one row per CDR3 protein. This table has around 250,000 distinct CDR3 sequences, roughly 5.6% appearing once. Sample: CD4+ T cells sorted from PBMCs, taken on the day of the yellow fever booster vaccination. The receptors were gathered from a man younger than 35 who received the YFV17D yellow fever vaccine.

This clonotype was detected only a few times. The chain couples TRBV27 to TRBJ2-7; TRBD1 is a possible D gene (6 bases). Germline loops: CDR1 MNHEY, CDR2 SMNVEV (reference sequence). The CDR3 runs to 13 residues. Trimming took 3 bases from V and 4 from J, leaving 10 bases between them. The CDR3 loop is CASSFVRGYEQYV. CDR3 in DNA: TGTGCCAGCAGTTTTGTCAGGGGATACGAGCAGTACGTC.

This clonotype has ten or more counts. The chain links TRBV4-1 to TRBJ1-1; D is unresolved. V dropped 0 bases and J dropped 13 bases, with 15 bases sitting between them. Germline CDR1 is MGHRA and CDR2 is YSYEKL. The length of the CDR3 is 13 residues. The CDR3 protein is CASSQDLMGSRFF. The CDR3 nucleotides are TGCGCCAGCAGCCAAGATCTAATGGGTTCTCGTTTCTTT.

This clonotype has ten or more counts. The rearrangement links TRBV27 to TRBJ2-2, with D perhaps TRBD1 or TRBD2 (5 bases each). CDR3 length equals 17 residues. V gave up 0 bases and J gave up 5 bases, with 16 bases separating them. The germline V gene encodes CDR1 MNHEY and CDR2 SMNVEV (reference sequence). The CDR3 DNA sequence: TGTGCCAGCAGTTTATCCCTTTTTCGAGGGGTGACCGGGGAGCTGTTTTTT. This encodes CASSLSLFRGVTGELFF.

A word on this clonotype: At one boundary the junction diverges from the germline segment, which might be a read error. V usage is TRBV28 and J usage is TRBJ1-1; tentative D call: TRBD1 (5 bases). This CDR3 comprises 13 residues. Germline V gives CDR1 MDHEN, CDR2 SYDVKM. The CDR3 protein is CASSSGAYTVAFF. CDR3 DNA sequence: TGTGCCAGCAGCTCCGGGGCTTACACTGTAGCTTTCTTT.

This clonotype was seen many times. This chain connects TRBV28 to TRBJ1-4; D is perhaps TRBD1 (5 bases). This CDR3 spans 15 amino acids. Trimming took 8 bases from V and 7 from J, leaving 20 bases between them. Germline values: CDR1 MDHEN, CDR2 SYDVKM. CDR3 region: CASSGTLLIIEKLFF. The CDR3, as DNA: TGTGCCAGCTCGGGGACGCTTTTGATTATTGAAAAACTGTTTTTT.

This clonotype was detected a few times. The chain is built from TRBV7-3 and TRBJ1-2, with 8 bases matching TRBD1. CDR3 size: 15 residues. Germline CDR1 SGHTA, CDR2 FQGTGA. The V segment lost 5 bases and the J segment 2 bases; nucleotides outside the gene matches: 7. DNA for the CDR3: TGTGCCAGCAGCCTCGACAGGGGAACCAACTATGGCTACACCTTC. This translates into CASSLDRGTNYGYTF.

This clonotype was counted only a few times. V usage is TRBV5-5 and J usage is TRBJ2-7; a possible D gene is TRBD2 (6 bases). CDR1 and CDR2 (germline): SGHKS, YYEKEE (reference sequence). V was pared by 7 bases and J by 5 bases, with 22 bases between. The CDR3 loop spans 15 amino acids. The CDR3 protein is CASRPTSWRGHEQYV. In DNA form, the CDR3 reads TGTGCCAGCCGTCCGACTTCGTGGAGGGGCCACGAGCAGTACGTC.

The chain uses TRBV3-1 and TRBJ1-6, with D possibly matching TRBD1 (5 bases). V lost 1 base, J lost 7 bases, and 11 bases lay in between. The CDR3 runs to 15 residues. Germline V lookup: CDR1 LGHDT, CDR2 YNNKEL (reference sequence). The CDR3 loop reads CASSQGGVTNSPLHF. The CDR3 DNA reads TGTGCCAGCAGCCAAGGGGGGGTCACGAATTCACCCCTCCACTTT. The complete variable domain, with remaining parts taken from reference TRBV3-1 and TRBJ1-6, reads DTAVSQTPKYLVTQMGNDKSIKCEQNLGHDTMYWYKQDSKKFLKIMFSYNNKELIINETVPNRFSPKSPDKAHLNLHINSLELGDSAVYFCASSQGGVTNSPLHFGNGTRLTVT.

The chain carries TRBV18 and TRBJ1-2, with 9 bases lining up with TRBD1. Germline CDR1 reads KGHSH; CDR2 reads LQKENI. The CDR3 sequence is 13 residues long. The V and J ends lost 5 bases and 6 bases, in that order; junction bases with no gene match: 4. This chain's CDR3 is CASSETGGHGYTF. The CDR3 DNA follows: TGTGCCAGCTCAGAAACAGGGGGCCATGGCTACACCTTC.

This clonotype has a handful of counts. This rearrangement joins TRBV6-1 to TRBJ1-2; D might be TRBD1 (5 bases). Trimming shortened V by 7 bases and J by 3 bases, and 15 bases separated the two germline ends. The CDR3 extends over 14 amino acids. Germline V gives CDR1 MNHNS, CDR2 SASEGT. This chain's CDR3 is CASTQGAVDYGYTF. CDR3 nucleotide sequence: TGTGCCAGCACCCAAGGGGCGGTCGACTATGGCTACACCTTC.

A remark on this clonotype: Given a much more abundant clone one base away, this may be a read error. The V and J genes are TRBV5-1 and TRBJ2-7, with D uncertain. The CDR3 totals 13 residues. From germline, CDR1 is SGHRS and CDR2 YFSETQ. The CDR3 sequence is CASRLVPEDEQYF. CDR3 nucleotide sequence: TGCGCCAGCAGGTTGGTTCCAGAGGACGAGCAGTACTTC.

This clonotype was observed at least ten times. The chain couples TRBV27 to TRBJ2-5, with a tentative D call TRBD2 (7 bases). Trimming pared 6 bases from V and 4 bases from J, leaving 18 bases between. Looked up from germline, CDR1 is MNHEY and CDR2 is SMNVEV (reference sequence). The CDR3 sequence is 15 residues long. The CDR3 bases are TGTGCCAGCAGCTTAACAGGGAGGGGTAGAGAGACCCAGTACTTC. Translating gives CASSLTGRGRETQYF.

This clonotype appeared a few times. V usage is TRBV12-3 or TRBV12-4 and J usage is TRBJ1-2; D perhaps matches TRBD1 (6 bases). Trimming took off 2 bases at V and 4 bases at J, with 11 bases between the two ends. This CDR3 spans 14 amino acids. CDR3 protein: CASSLQGSAYGYTF. CDR3 in DNA: TGTGCCAGCAGTTTACAGGGGTCGGCCTATGGCTACACCTTC.

This chain joins TRBV5-6 and TRBJ1-2; D is perhaps TRBD1 (5 bases). Germline V gives CDR1 SGHDT, CDR2 YYEEEE. The CDR3 runs 13 residues. V lost 4 bases and J lost 8, with 15 bases in between. The CDR3 coding sequence is TGTGCCAGCAGCCCTAGGGGTGGAGGAGGCTACACCTTC. As protein: CASSPRGGGGYTF.

V gene TRBV5-1 combines with J gene TRBJ2-7; TRBD1 might be the D (5 bases). The CDR3 loop spans 12 amino acids. V gave up 3 bases and J gave up 4 bases, with 8 bases separating them. Germline CDR1 reads SGHRS; CDR2 reads YFSETQ. The CDR3 sequence is CASSSREYEQYF. CDR3 DNA: TGCGCCAGCAGCTCCAGGGAATACGAGCAGTACTTC.

The chain links TRBV9 to TRBJ2-2, with D possibly matching TRBD1 (6 bases). This CDR3 is built from 16 residues. Trimming left V 0 bases short and J 6 bases short, with 15 bases between. The germline CDR1 and CDR2 sequences are SGDLS and YYNGEE. The DNA of the CDR3 is TGTGCCAGCAGCGTAGTAACGGGACCAGGGGCCGGGGAGCTGTTTTTT. Its translation: CASSVVTGPGAGELFF.

This clonotype has at least ten counts. The chain combines TRBV6-1 with TRBJ2-5; D gene uncertain. CDR1 MNHNS and CDR2 SASEGT come from the germline V gene. V lost 0 bases and J 6 bases, leaving 5 bases between the germline ends. The CDR3 sequence is 12 residues long. The DNA for the CDR3 is TGTGCCAGCAGTGAAGCGTTGAAGACCCAGTACTTC. This encodes CASSEALKTQYF.

In its sample, this clonotype was seen a few times. The gene calls are TRBV5-1 and TRBJ2-5; possible D gene TRBD1, 5 bases. Between the trimmed V and J ends, which lost 3 bases and 1 base, there was a span of 13 bases. The CDR3 spans 15 residues. CDR1 and CDR2 (germline): SGHRS, YFSETQ. CDR3 DNA sequence: TGCGCCAGCAGCTCCCAGGGTCCCGGCCAAGAGACCCAGTACTTC. Translation gives CASSSQGPGQETQYF.

This clonotype was seen a few times. The chain uses TRBV29-1 and TRBJ2-3, with TRBD1 matching 7 bases. The CDR3 has 13 residues. Germline loops: CDR1 SQVTM, CDR2 ANQGSEA. Losses at the gene ends were 4 bases for V and 5 bases for J; bases not matched to a gene: 6. The CDR3 spells CSVGTGALDTQYF. For the CDR3, the DNA is TGCAGCGTTGGGACAGGCGCCCTAGATACGCAGTATTTT.

This clonotype was recorded at least ten times. The chain couples TRBV29-1 to TRBJ2-1; 10 bases match TRBD1. The CDR3 is 12 amino acids. The germline V gene encodes CDR1 SQVTM and CDR2 ANQGSEA. With 8 bases clipped from V and 5 bases from J, the junction kept 3 bases outside the gene matches. CDR3: CSTGTGDNEQFF. The CDR3, as DNA: TGCAGCACGGGGACAGGGGACAATGAGCAGTTCTTC.

This clonotype was detected only a few times. J is TRBJ1-5 and V is TRBV28, with a weak D call TRBD1 (5 bases). Germline CDR1 reads MDHEN; CDR2 reads SYDVKM. The ends were cut back, 6 bases at V and 3 bases at J, with 24 bases in the middle. This CDR3 contains 18 residues. The CDR3 is CASRPTPGLVGYNQPQHF. The CDR3 coding sequence is TGTGCCAGCAGACCCACACCAGGGTTGGTGGGATACAATCAGCCCCAGCATTTT.

The rearrangement links TRBV5-1 to TRBJ2-2; TRBD2 is a possible D gene (6 bases). V was shortened by 0 bases and J by 6 bases, with 18 bases between the two germline ends. This CDR3 region has 17 residues. CDR1 is SGHRS and CDR2 is YFSETQ in the germline V gene. The CDR3 is CASSLGGTTPWAGELFF. CDR3 in DNA: TGCGCCAGCAGCTTGGGCGGGACCACCCCCTGGGCCGGGGAGCTGTTTTTT.

The table lists this clonotype with many counts. The chain couples TRBV4-1 to TRBJ1-1; D may be TRBD1 (6 bases). Trimming pared 6 bases from V and 0 bases from J, leaving 11 bases between. The CDR3 extends over 14 amino acids. Looked up from germline, CDR1 is MGHRA and CDR2 is YSYEKL. The CDR3, as DNA: TGCGCCAGCAGGAACAGGGCCTTGAACACTGAAGCTTTCTTT. It specifies CASRNRALNTEAFF.

There are many counts of this clonotype. The genes are TRBV5-4 and TRBJ2-3; D is uncertain. V shed 4 bases and J shed 2 bases, with 8 bases lying between them. CDR1 and CDR2 from the germline V gene are SGHNT and YYREEE (reference sequence). The CDR3 totals 13 residues. The CDR3 loop is CASSPQFTDTQYF. For the CDR3, the DNA is TGTGCCAGCAGCCCCCAGTTCACAGATACGCAGTATTTT. The whole variable domain, filled in from reference TRBV5-4 and TRBJ2-3, reads ETGVTQSPTHLIKTRGQQVTLRCSSQSGHNTVSWYQQALGQGPQFIFQYYREEENGRGNFPPRFSGLQFPNYSSELNVNALELDDSALYLCASSPQFTDTQYFGPGTRLTVL.

This chain connects TRBV3-1 to TRBJ2-5, with 10 bases matching TRBD2. V dropped 1 base and J dropped 4; count of bases not matched to a gene: 6. Germline V lookup: CDR1 LGHDT, CDR2 YNNKEL (reference sequence). The CDR3 runs to 16 residues. The CDR3 DNA follows: TGTGCCAGCAGCCAAGGACTTGTAGCGGGGGGAGAGACCCAGTACTTC. Its translation: CASSQGLVAGGETQYF.

This clonotype was counted ten times or more. This chain links TRBV6-5 with TRBJ1-2; a weak D match, TRBD1 (5 bases). V was clipped by 0 bases and J by 7 bases, with 9 bases between them. Germline V gene lookup returns CDR1 MNHEY and CDR2 SVGAGI. CDR3 length: 13 amino acids. DNA for the CDR3: TGTGCCAGCAGTTACTCAGGGACGCGTGGCTACACCTTC. Translated: CASSYSGTRGYTF.

This clonotype was counted many times. The chain recombines TRBV4-1 with TRBJ1-5; D may be TRBD1 (5 bases). CDR3 length: 19 residues. Trimming left V 3 bases short and J 0 bases short, with 21 bases between. Germline CDR1 and CDR2: MGHRA and YSYEKL. CDR3 nucleotide sequence: TGCGCCAGCAGCCACGATATCGACAGATCCGATTATAGCAATCAGCCCCAGCATTTT. Its protein is CASSHDIDRSDYSNQPQHF.

This rearrangement joins TRBV7-8 to TRBJ2-7; D is ambiguous. Germline CDR1 SGHVS, CDR2 FQNEAQ. The CDR3 extends over 13 amino acids. Deletions cut 3 bases from V and 5 bases from J, with 11 bases between. CDR3 coding DNA: TGTGCCAGCAGCTTGGCAGGTCTCAACGAGCAGTACTTC. Its protein is CASSLAGLNEQYF. The variable domain in full, completed from reference TRBV7-8 and TRBJ2-7, reads GAGVSQSPRYKVAKRGQDVALRCDPISGHVSLFWYQQALGQGPEFLTYFQNEAQLDKSGLPSDRFFAERPEGSVSTLKIQRTQQEDSAVYLCASSLAGLNEQYFGPGTRLTVT.